This T cell receptor (beta chain) appears in the sequencing data of a study of CD4+ T cells in melanoma. Findings and limits, study-wide: In melanoma, neoantigen-specific CD4+ T cells reportedly differed in differentiation state.

With respect to this clone: Its antigen is as yet unknown.

The V and J ends lost 5 bases and 6 bases, in that order; junction bases with no gene match: 8. The germline V gene has CDR1 LNHDA and CDR2 SQIVND (reference sequence). The length of the CDR3 is 15 residues. Profiled with immunoSEQ multiplex PCR; TCRdb holds only in-frame clones, not every one. The sample has 13,000 to 15,000 clones, 68% seen once; the top ten hold over 15%. The sequence derives from a human donor with melanoma. The sequencing sample was made of cells from a culture (not recorded whether cultured in vitro). This chain connects TRBV19 to TRBJ1-4, with 8 bases fitting TRBD1. CDR3 coding DNA: TGTGCCAGTAGTGCTCGGACAGGGCTATATGAAAAACTGTTTTTT. It codes for CASSARTGLYEKLFF. Using reference TRBV19 and TRBJ1-4 for the parts outside the CDR3, the full variable domain is DGGITQSPKYLFRKEGQNVTLSCEQNLNHDAMYWYRQDPGQGLRLIYYSQIVNDFQKGDIAEGYSVSREKKESFPLTVTSAQKNPTAFYLCASSARTGLYEKLFFGSGTQLSVL.